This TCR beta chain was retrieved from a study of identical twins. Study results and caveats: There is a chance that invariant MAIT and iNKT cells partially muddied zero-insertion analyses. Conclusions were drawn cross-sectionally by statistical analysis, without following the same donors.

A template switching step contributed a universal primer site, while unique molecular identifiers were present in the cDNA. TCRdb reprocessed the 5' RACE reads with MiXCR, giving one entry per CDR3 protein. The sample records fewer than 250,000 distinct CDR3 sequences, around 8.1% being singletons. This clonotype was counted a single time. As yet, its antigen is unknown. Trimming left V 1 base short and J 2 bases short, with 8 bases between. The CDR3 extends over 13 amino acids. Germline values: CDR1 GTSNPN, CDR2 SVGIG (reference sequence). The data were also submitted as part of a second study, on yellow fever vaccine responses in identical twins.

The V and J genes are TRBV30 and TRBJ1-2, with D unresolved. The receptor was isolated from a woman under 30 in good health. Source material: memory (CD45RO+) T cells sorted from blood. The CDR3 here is CAWSAARNYGYTF. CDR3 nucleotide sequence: TGTGCCTGGAGTGCCGCCAGGAACTATGGCTACACCTTC.